The 13 T cell receptor beta chains given below trace back to one sample, sequenced in a study of T cells after yellow fever vaccination. TCRdb ran MiXCR on the 5' RACE reads and lists one entry per CDR3 protein. This table has about 300,000 distinct CDR3 sequences, 3.5% to 4.5% appearing once. The sequences come from PBMCs, collected 5 days after the yellow fever booster vaccination. The receptors come from a man between 18 and 35 years old who received the YFV17D yellow fever vaccine.

This clonotype turned up a few times. This chain joins TRBV18 and TRBJ2-2; TRBD1 or TRBD2 may be the D gene (5 bases each). The CDR3 extends over 16 amino acids. With 1 base removed from V and 1 base from J, the gap between germline ends came to 10 bases. Germline CDR1 reads KGHSH; CDR2 reads LQKENI. The CDR3 is CASSPRGARNTGELFF. Here the CDR3 DNA reads TGTGCCAGCTCACCACGAGGGGCCAGGAACACCGGGGAGCTGTTTTTT.

The V gene is TRBV7-9, the J gene TRBJ2-5; D not certain. Looked up from germline, CDR1 is SEHNR and CDR2 is FQNEAQ (reference sequence). This CDR3 is 11 amino acids long. V lost 7 bases and J 5 bases, leaving 8 bases between the germline ends. CDR3 nucleotide sequence: TGTGCCAGCACCCAGAGGGAGACCCAGTACTTC. As protein: CASTQRETQYF.

The rearrangement uses TRBV6-5 and TRBJ2-7, with a weak D call TRBD1 (6 bases). This CDR3 contains 14 residues. Looked up from germline, CDR1 is MNHEY and CDR2 is SVGAGI. Deletions cut 5 bases from V and 3 bases from J, with 14 bases between. The CDR3 loop is CASSHTQGGYEQYV. CDR3 DNA: TGTGCCAGCAGTCACACACAGGGCGGCTACGAGCAGTACGTC.

The CDR3 nucleotides are TGTGCCAGCAGCTTGGCGACAGGGGCTGAAGCTTTCTTT. Its protein product is CASSLATGAEAFF. This chain joins TRBV5-4 and TRBJ1-1; 8 bases fit TRBD1. Looked up from germline, CDR1 is SGHNT and CDR2 is YYREEE (reference sequence). The CDR3 has 13 amino acids. After removal of 0 bases from V and 6 bases from J, the junction contained 1 base not matched to a gene.

V gene TRBV19 combines with J gene TRBJ1-1; 12 nucleotides align to TRBD1. The germline CDR1 and CDR2 sequences are LNHDA and SQIVND (reference sequence). The CDR3 is 16 residues long. V lost 4 bases and J lost 10; bases outside the gene matches: 13. The CDR3 reads CASSTYQGQGANGAFF. CDR3 coding DNA: TGTGCCAGTAGTACCTACCAGGGACAGGGGGCAAATGGAGCTTTCTTT.

This clonotype was found many times. The chain joins TRBV3-2 to TRBJ2-7; the D segment call TRBD1 is taken from the table without a DNA check. TRBV3-2 corresponds to a pseudogene. This CDR3 contains 15 residues. CDR3 protein: CASSWTGLFSYEQYV. CDR3 bases: TGTGCCAGCAGCTGGACAGGGCTTTTTTCCTACGAGCAGTACGTC.

This clonotype has more than one count but fewer than ten. The chain recombines TRBV6-2 or TRBV6-3 with TRBJ2-7; tentative D call: TRBD1 (6 bases). V shed 6 bases and J shed 0 bases, with 15 bases lying between them. The CDR3 is made up of 15 amino acids. CDR1 is MNHEY, CDR2 SVGEGT, per germline. The chain's CDR3 is CASRNRAPGSYEQYV. The CDR3 DNA reads as TGTGCCAGCAGGAACAGGGCCCCGGGCTCCTACGAGCAGTACGTC.

The chain employs TRBV7-8 and TRBJ2-1, with unresolved D. This CDR3 has 12 residues. CDR1 is SGHVS, CDR2 FQNEAQ, per germline. Deletions cut 5 bases from V and 8 bases from J, with 10 bases between. The CDR3 region is CASSLPPDEQFF. The CDR3 DNA sequence: TGTGCCAGCAGCCTACCCCCCGATGAGCAGTTCTTC.

Many counts were recorded for this clonotype. The V gene is TRBV4-2, the J gene TRBJ2-3, with TRBD2 matching 10 bases. Trimming at V came to 0 bases and at J to 8 bases, leaving 8 bases not matched to a gene. Looked up from germline, CDR1 is LGHNA and CDR2 is YNFKEQ. This CDR3 region has 16 residues. The CDR3 bases are TGTGCCAGCAGCCAAGACCTAGCGGGGGCCGGCCGTACGCAGTATTTT. This gives the protein CASSQDLAGAGRTQYF.

This clonotype has more than one count but fewer than ten. The chain joins TRBV12-3 or TRBV12-4 to TRBJ1-1; the D is unclear. V lost 3 bases, J lost 0 bases, and 11 bases lay in between. The CDR3 totals 15 residues. CDR3 region: CASSFNPSMNTEAFF. The DNA of the CDR3 is TGTGCCAGCAGTTTCAATCCCAGCATGAACACTGAAGCTTTCTTT.

This clonotype turned up a few times. The chain uses TRBV5-4 and TRBJ2-4; 8 nucleotides match TRBD2. There are 16 residues in the CDR3. The V gene end was trimmed by 2 bases and the J gene end by 0 bases; junction bases not matched to a gene: 4. CDR1 is SGHNT, CDR2 YYREEE, per germline (reference sequence). CDR3 sequence: CASSFSGGLAKNIQYF. In DNA, the CDR3 is TGTGCCAGCAGCTTCAGCGGGGGACTAGCCAAAAACATTCAGTACTTC.

This clonotype was seen repeatedly, ten times or more. V usage is TRBV6-2 or TRBV6-3 and J usage is TRBJ1-5; TRBD1 might be the D (5 bases). Between the trimmed V and J ends, which lost 5 bases and 11 bases, there was a span of 19 bases. Germline V gene data show CDR1 as MNHEY and CDR2 as SVGEGT. CDR3 length: 14 residues. CDR3 protein: CASSDRDANPAQHF. The CDR3 coding sequence is TGTGCCAGCAGTGACCGGGACGCCAATCCGGCCCAGCATTTT.

The chain has TRBV4-3 and TRBJ1-1; 10 bases are a match to TRBD1. The CDR3 length is 16 residues. The V gene's germline CDR1 is LGHNA and CDR2 YSLEER. The trim removed 0 bases at V and 6 bases at J, leaving 7 bases unmatched. This chain's CDR3 is CASSQDPGQGFAEAFF. The CDR3 DNA follows: TGCGCCAGCAGCCAAGACCCGGGACAGGGGTTTGCTGAAGCTTTCTTT.